This is a list of T cell receptor beta chains from one sample in a study of T cell repertoires in cytomegalovirus infection. TCRdb reprocessed the reads with MiXCR, giving one entry per CDR3 protein. The sample consists of roughly 340,000 distinct CDR3 sequences, about 28% of them appearing once. These receptors' targets are unknown. The starting material was cultured PBMCs, obtained from culture after CMV antigen stimulation. The receptors were sampled from a human donor in good health (CMV status not recorded). Some clones in this sample may be carry-over from other donors' samples. The CDR3 runs from the conserved cysteine through the conserved F or W. D genes are given only for firm matches. Size values are once, few and many counts, or a class for expanded clones, and some rows have none.

j_call v_call d_call clone_size cdr3_aa cdr3_nt
TRBJ1-5 TRBV7-8 - many CASSFRLDNQPQHF TGTGCCAGCAGCTTTCGGTTGGATAATCAGCCCCAGCATTTT
TRBJ2-4 TRBV7-8 TRBD2 few CASSQPTSRFAKNIQYF TGTGCCAGCAGCCAACCGACTAGCCGGTTTGCCAAAAACATTCAGTACTTC
TRBJ1-5 TRBV6-8 TRBD1 - CASSRPGTGPNQPQHF TGTGCCAGCAGTCGCCCCGGGACAGGGCCCAATCAGCCCCAGCATTTT
TRBJ1-3 TRBV7-2 - many CASSLRAPSTGNTIYF TGTGCCAGCAGCTTAAGAGCTCCGTCTACAGGAAACACCATATATTTT
TRBJ2-7 TRBV12-3/TRBV12-4 - few CASSLGADSSYEQYF TGTGCCAGCAGTTTAGGGGCAGACAGCTCCTACGAGCAGTACTTC
TRBJ1-1 TRBV11-2 - few CASSLDRQSTEAFF TGTGCCAGCAGCTTAGATAGGCAAAGCACTGAAGCTTTCTTT
TRBJ1-1 TRBV12-3/TRBV12-4 - few CASSLGYGDTEAFF TGTGCCAGCAGCCTCGGATACGGGGACACTGAAGCTTTCTTT
TRBJ2-7 TRBV12-3/TRBV12-4 - - CASNLGDSTYEQYF TGTGCCAGCAATTTAGGGGACTCTACCTACGAGCAGTACTTC
TRBJ2-1 TRBV2 - once CASSEAGASGHEQFF TGTGCCAGCAGTGAAGCAGGGGCCTCTGGCCATGAGCAGTTCTTC
TRBJ1-3 TRBV18 TRBD1 - CASSPDRGLGNTIYF TGTGCCAGCTCACCAGACAGGGGACTTGGAAACACCATATATTTT
TRBJ2-5 TRBV12-3/TRBV12-4 - few CASSLHGQETQYF TGTGCCAGCAGTTTACACGGTCAAGAGACCCAGTACTTC
TRBJ2-7 TRBV6-6 - few CASSQDHYEQYF TGTGCCAGCAGCCAGGACCACTACGAGCAGTACTTC
TRBJ1-1 TRBV6-6 TRBD1 - CASSTRQGANTEAFF TGTGCCAGCAGTACCCGACAGGGGGCTAACACTGAAGCTTTCTTT
TRBJ2-7 TRBV20-1 TRBD1 few CSAAWVEGAEQYF TGCAGTGCTGCATGGGTCGAGGGGGCCGAGCAGTACTTC
TRBJ2-1 TRBV7-8 - medium-sized CASSSGGSGDSSYNEQFF TGTGCCAGCAGCTCAGGTGGTAGCGGGGACAGCTCCTACAATGAGCAGTTCTTC
TRBJ2-1 TRBV28 - few CASTRGGRQFF TGTGCCAGCACCCGTGGGGGGAGACAGTTCTTC
TRBJ1-1 TRBV25-1 - - CARIIPTPRGVSRDTEAFF TGTGCCAGGATTATCCCGACCCCTCGGGGAGTATCCCGGGACACTGAAGCTTTCTTT